The rows below give T cell receptor beta chains drawn from one sample of a study of blood T cell repertoires in COVID-19. TCRdb's table, derived via immunoSEQ multiplex PCR, lists solely in-frame clones and lacks some. The sample holds some 130,000 clones, roughly three quarters seen once. Sequencing was carried out using peripheral blood. These receptor sequences come from a woman between 65 and 79 years old with acute or convalescent COVID-19. Each CDR3 is given with its conserved first and last residue. The order of the fields is V gene, D gene, J gene, clone size, CDR3 protein, CDR3 DNA. A D gene is named only where the DNA matches it firmly. A clone size is listed for some rows: how often the clone was seen (once, few, many), or a class if it is expanded.

TRBV7-2	TRBD2	TRBJ2-1	once	CVSSLRLAGFSSYNEQFF	TGTGTCAGCAGCTTACGACTAGCGGGGTTTAGCTCCTACAATGAGCAGTTCTTC
TRBV19	NA	TRBJ2-2	NA	CASSIGHGGGELFF	TGTGCCAGTAGTATTGGACATGGCGGCGGGGAGCTGTTTTTT
TRBV5-4	NA	TRBJ2-5	NA	CASSLDSDQETQYF	TGTGCCAGCAGCTTAGACAGCGATCAAGAGACCCAGTACTTC
TRBV30	TRBD1	TRBJ1-1	few	CAWRRQGAWTEAFF	TGTGCCTGGAGAAGACAGGGGGCTTGGACTGAAGCTTTCTTT
TRBV6-5	NA	TRBJ2-1	NA	CASSYGGEIDEQFF	TGTGCCAGCAGTTACGGTGGGGAGATCGATGAGCAGTTCTTC
TRBV6-5	NA	TRBJ1-2	once	CASSPAGSNNYGYTF	TGTGCCAGCAGTCCAGCGGGGTCCAATAACTATGGCTACACCTTC
TRBV4-3	TRBD2	TRBJ2-1	NA	CASSQFRGGALLDEQFF	TGCGCCAGCAGCCAATTCCGCGGGGGGGCCTTGTTAGATGAGCAGTTCTTC
TRBV9	TRBD1	TRBJ2-7	many	CASSVGAGGPYEQYF	TGTGCCAGCAGCGTAGGGGCAGGGGGCCCCTACGAGCAGTACTTC
TRBV2	TRBD2	TRBJ2-1	NA	CASSEGGLAGLNEQFF	TGTGCCAGCAGTGAAGGGGGACTAGCGGGACTCAATGAGCAGTTCTTC
TRBV20-1	NA	TRBJ2-3	once	CSASGASFGTQYF	TGCAGTGCTAGTGGAGCTAGCTTCGGTACGCAGTATTTT
TRBV3-1/TRBV3-2	TRBD2	TRBJ2-3	NA	CASRLAGTDTQYF	TGTGCCAGCAGACTAGCGGGGACAGATACGCAGTATTTT
TRBV7-6	TRBD2	TRBJ2-7	few	CASSPSGAGTYEQYF	TGTGCCAGCAGCCCTAGCGGGGCGGGAACCTACGAGCAGTACTTC
TRBV29-1	NA	TRBJ2-2	NA	CSVGQNTGELFF	TGCAGCGTAGGACAAAACACCGGGGAGCTGTTTTTT
TRBV14	TRBD1	TRBJ1-1	NA	CASQPLGTGLTEAFF	TGTGCCAGCCAGCCTCTGGGGACAGGGCTCACTGAAGCTTTCTTT
TRBV11-1	TRBD1	TRBJ1-2	NA	CASSPDRGGGYTF	TGTGCCAGCAGCCCCGACAGGGGAGGAGGCTACACCTTC
TRBV29-1	TRBD1	TRBJ1-2	many	CSAKQGNYGYTF	TGCAGCGCGAAACAGGGGAACTATGGCTACACCTTC
TRBV19	NA	TRBJ1-6	NA	CARTLAGTLESSYNSPLHF	TGTGCCAGAACCCTGGCAGGGACACTAGAGAGCTCCTATAATTCACCCCTCCACTTT